The 14 T cell receptor beta chains reported below all come from one sample, sequenced in a study of T cell responses to AZD1222 COVID-19 vaccine. Assay used: immunoSEQ multiplex PCR; TCRdb lists only in-frame clones, some missing. The table includes approximately 52,000 clones, around 90% detected once. Sample: peripheral blood, taken 28 days after the second AZD1222 dose. Receptors were obtained from an adult who received the AZD1222 COVID-19 vaccine.

The genes are TRBV30 and TRBJ1-3; perhaps TRBD1 as D (6 bases). The germline gives CDR1 GTSNPN, CDR2 SVGIG (reference sequence). The CDR3 spans 14 residues. The V and J ends lost 1 base and 0 bases respectively, with 7 bases between them. The CDR3 here is CAWSADSSGNTIYF. The CDR3 nucleotides are TGTGCCTGGAGTGCGGACAGCTCTGGAAACACCATATATTTT.

In DNA form, the CDR3 reads TGTGCCTGGAGTTCTGCGAAGGACGAGCAGTACTTC. Amino acids: CAWSSAKDEQYF. The chain recombines TRBV30 with TRBJ2-7; D is uncertain. V lost 2 bases and J lost 5, with 10 bases in between. There are 12 residues in the CDR3. CDR1 and CDR2 (germline): GTSNPN, SVGIG (reference sequence).

CDR3 in DNA: TGTGCCAGCAGGGATAGCGGGATTAAAGAGACCCAGTACTTC. It codes for CASRDSGIKETQYF. This rearrangement joins TRBV6-5 to TRBJ2-5; 8 bases map to TRBD2. Trimming took 6 bases from V and 3 from J; bases not matched to a gene: 6. Germline V gives CDR1 MNHEY, CDR2 SVGAGI. The CDR3 spans 14 residues.

The chain combines TRBV19 with TRBJ2-2; D gene ambiguous. Trimming left V 2 bases short and J 1 base short, with 5 bases between. The germline CDR1 and CDR2 sequences are LNHDA and SQIVND (reference sequence). The CDR3 runs to 14 residues. The CDR3 sequence: CASSISRNTGELFF. The CDR3, as DNA: TGTGCCAGTAGTATAAGCAGGAACACCGGGGAGCTGTTTTTT. Filled out from reference TRBV19 and TRBJ2-2, the complete variable domain reads DGGITQSPKYLFRKEGQNVTLSCEQNLNHDAMYWYRQDPGQGLRLIYYSQIVNDFQKGDIAEGYSVSREKKESFPLTVTSAQKNPTAFYLCASSISRNTGELFFGEGSRLTVL.

This clone was picked up one time. The gene calls are TRBV5-8 and TRBJ2-3; 13 positions agree with TRBD2. After removal of 1 base from V and 4 bases from J, the junction contained 6 bases not matched to a gene. The CDR3 is 17 amino acids. Germline CDR1 and CDR2: SGHTS and YDEGEE. The CDR3 reads CASSLNLLAGGPDTQYF. The CDR3 DNA follows: TGTGCCAGCAGCTTGAACCTACTAGCGGGAGGGCCAGATACGCAGTATTTT.

CDR3 in amino acids: CASSSSGTAYEQYF. The CDR3 DNA is TGCGCCAGCAGCTCAAGCGGGACTGCCTACGAGCAGTACTTC. This chain uses TRBV5-1 with TRBJ2-7; 7 bases line up with TRBD2. The V gene's germline CDR1 is SGHRS and CDR2 YFSETQ. With 3 bases clipped from V and 2 bases from J, the junction kept 5 bases outside the gene matches. This CDR3 spans 14 amino acids.

This rearrangement joins TRBV28 to TRBJ1-1; tentatively, D is TRBD1 (6 bases). Per the germline V gene, CDR1 is MDHEN and CDR2 is SYDVKM. Trimming stripped 2 bases from V and 2 bases from J, with 9 bases between. The CDR3 extends over 14 amino acids. CDR3 sequence reads: CASSLRTANTEAFF. The DNA of the CDR3 is TGTGCCAGCAGTTTAAGGACAGCAAACACTGAAGCTTTCTTT.

The chain is built from TRBV18 and TRBJ1-1, with TRBD1 as a possible D gene (5 bases). The CDR3 sequence is 12 residues long. The germline V and J ends were trimmed by 2 bases and 7 bases, with 8 bases remaining between them. Germline CDR1 reads KGHSH; CDR2 reads LQKENI. In DNA, the CDR3 is TGTGCCAGCTCACCAGAGGGGTTTGAAGCTTTCTTT. It is translated as CASSPEGFEAFF.

The chain links TRBV5-5 to TRBJ1-4; perhaps TRBD1 as D (5 bases). Germline lookup yields CDR1 SGHKS and CDR2 YYEKEE (reference sequence). Trimming took off 4 bases at V and 7 bases at J, with 23 bases between the two ends. The CDR3 length is 17 residues. The CDR3, as DNA: TGTGCCAGCAGCCACAACACACCCGGGGCGTCTTTTGAAAAACTGTTTTTT. The encoded protein is CASSHNTPGASFEKLFF.

The gene calls are TRBV27 and TRBJ2-7, with 10 nucleotides matching TRBD2. CDR3 size: 15 residues. Looked up from germline, CDR1 is MNHEY and CDR2 is SMNVEV (reference sequence). J lost 2 bases, V lost 5 bases, and 6 bases had no gene match. The CDR3, as DNA: TGTGCCAGCAGTCCGCGACTAGCGGGTACCTACGAGCAGTACTTC. As protein: CASSPRLAGTYEQYF.

The rearrangement joins TRBV10-1 to TRBJ2-2; unclear D gene. Trimming cost V 3 bases and J 5 bases, with 7 bases left between them. The germline CDR1 and CDR2 sequences are WNHNN and SYGVQD (reference sequence). The CDR3 length is 13 residues. The CDR3 coding sequence is TGCGCCAGCAGTGAAAGGGAAACCGGGGAGCTGTTTTTT. As protein: CASSERETGELFF.

The chain combines TRBV6-1 with TRBJ1-2; 8 bases fit TRBD1. After removal of 0 bases from V and 7 bases from J, the junction contained 4 bases not matched to a gene. The CDR3 is 14 amino acids. Germline assignment: CDR1 MNHNS and CDR2 SASEGT. The CDR3 sequence is CASSEATQGAGYTF. For the CDR3, the DNA is TGTGCCAGCAGTGAAGCCACCCAGGGGGCTGGCTACACCTTC.

Here the CDR3 DNA reads TGTGCCTGGAGGGAGGGGGGTGGAAACACCATATATTTT. The encoded protein is CAWREGGGNTIYF. The chain joins TRBV30 to TRBJ1-3; a possible D gene is TRBD1 (6 bases). The CDR3 is 13 amino acids. The germline gives CDR1 GTSNPN, CDR2 SVGIG (reference sequence). V lost 3 bases to trimming and J lost 3 bases, with 9 bases between them.

The table lists this clone with a few counts. This sequence joins TRBV5-1 and TRBJ2-7; 8 bases align to TRBD2. The CDR3 has 15 residues. Germline lookup yields CDR1 SGHRS and CDR2 YFSETQ. J was trimmed by 3 bases and V by 2 bases; bases with no gene match: 7. CDR3 DNA sequence: TGCGCCAGCAGCTTTACAGCGGGAGTCGTCTACGAGCAGTACTTC. Its translation: CASSFTAGVVYEQYF.